This is a list of T cell receptor beta chains from one sample in a study of Ad26.COV2.S vaccination and SARS-CoV-2 variants. This table comes from immunoSEQ multiplex PCR, and its TCRdb copy is limited to in-frame clones, with some not included. The sample records about 400,000 clones, about 89% being singletons. The source was peripheral blood, collected in a trial of Ad26.COV2.S vaccine versus placebo. The source of these receptors is a person aged 18-60 years who received the Ad26.COV2.S COVID-19 vaccine or a placebo. The CDR3 runs from the conserved cysteine through the conserved F or W. The D gene is left open where the match is weak. The size field is filled for only some rows; it gives once, few, many or a size class.

D	J	V	length	size	CDR3	DNA
.	TRBJ2-7	TRBV25-1	13	.	CASSVGSSYEQYF	TGTGCCAGCAGTGTGGGAAGCTCCTACGAGCAGTACTTC
TRBD2	TRBJ2-1	TRBV24-1	16	once	CATSDLSGRAKHEQFF	TGTGCCACCAGTGATTTAAGCGGGAGGGCCAAACATGAGCAGTTCTTC
.	TRBJ2-3	TRBV29-1	16	.	CSVEEGTYPSTDTQYF	TGCAGCGTTGAAGAGGGGACTTACCCTAGCACAGATACGCAGTATTTT
.	TRBJ2-1	TRBV18	15	once	CASSPQTSSYNEQFF	TGTGCCAGCTCACCACAGACTAGTTCCTACAATGAGCAGTTCTTC
TRBD1	TRBJ2-7	TRBV28	18	.	CASSFKWVGTEDFYEQYF	TGTGCCAGCAGTTTTAAGTGGGTCGGGACAGAAGATTTCTACGAGCAGTACTTC
TRBD1	TRBJ2-7	TRBV27	13	.	CASGRDRGLEQYF	TGTGCCAGCGGCCGGGACAGGGGGCTCGAGCAGTACTTC
TRBD2	TRBJ2-3	TRBV3-1/TRBV3-2	14	.	CASSHGLAGDTQYF	TGTGCCAGCAGCCATGGACTAGCGGGAGACACGCAGTATTTT
.	TRBJ2-3	TRBV28	17	.	CASRAVRGKTSTDTQYF	TGTGCCAGCAGGGCGGTTCGGGGAAAAACTAGCACAGATACGCAGTATTTT
.	TRBJ1-2	TRBV2	15	.	CASSEESRRNYGYTF	TGTGCCAGCAGTGAGGAATCGCGACGGAACTATGGCTACACCTTC
.	TRBJ1-5	TRBV28	12	.	CASTPSNQPQHF	TGTGCCAGCACCCCCTCCAATCAGCCCCAGCATTTT
.	TRBJ2-1	TRBV30	14	.	CAWSVRQSYNEQFF	TGTGCCTGGAGTGTTAGACAGTCGTACAATGAGCAGTTCTTC
TRBD2	TRBJ2-6	TRBV4-1	17	.	CASSQELAASGANVLTF	TGCGCCAGCAGCCAAGAGCTAGCGGCCTCTGGGGCCAACGTCCTGACTTTC
.	TRBJ2-5	TRBV7-3	15	.	CASSLMAGPQETQYF	TGTGCCAGCAGCTTAATGGCAGGTCCACAAGAGACCCAGTACTTC
.	TRBJ1-6	TRBV11-2	16	once	CASSLALRVDRSPLHF	TGTGCCAGCAGCTTAGCCCTACGGGTCGATCGGTCACCCCTCCACTTT
.	TRBJ1-1	TRBV7-2	13	once	CASSYRLGTEAFF	TGTGCCAGCAGCTATAGACTTGGGACTGAAGCTTTCTTT
.	TRBJ1-6	TRBV30	11	.	CAWSSNSPLHF	TGTGCCTGGAGTTCTAATTCACCCCTCCACTTT
TRBD1	TRBJ2-7	TRBV18	14	.	CASSPRTGIHEQYF	TGTGCCAGCTCACCTCGGACAGGGATCCACGAGCAGTACTTC
.	TRBJ2-2	TRBV6-1	15	.	CASSERGRGGGELFF	TGTGCCAGCAGTGAAAGAGGCAGGGGTGGCGGGGAGCTGTTTTTT
.	TRBJ2-1	TRBV6-5	14	.	CASSYSAGPNEQFF	TGTGCCAGCAGTTACTCGGCGGGCCCGAATGAGCAGTTCTTC
TRBD2	TRBJ2-1	TRBV27	16	.	CASSQFLGEGLDEQFF	TGTGCCAGCTCGCAGTTTCTGGGGGAGGGCCTTGATGAGCAGTTCTTC
.	TRBJ2-4	TRBV27	16	.	CASSLQPGVAKNIQYF	TGTGCCAGCAGTTTACAACCGGGGGTTGCCAAAAACATTCAGTACTTC
TRBD2	TRBJ2-1	TRBV11-3	15	once	CASSLSGRAYNEQFF	TGTGCCAGCAGCTTAAGCGGGAGGGCCTACAATGAGCAGTTCTTC
.	TRBJ1-4	TRBV5-1	14	.	CASSLDTTNEKLFF	TGCGCCAGCAGCTTGGACACAACTAATGAAAAACTGTTTTTT
.	TRBJ2-6	TRBV30	15	.	CAWSRTGRGANVLTF	TGTGCCTGGAGTCGTACCGGGCGTGGGGCCAACGTCCTGACTTTC
TRBD2	TRBJ2-1	TRBV4-1	15	.	CASSQQLAGGGEQFF	TGCGCCAGCAGCCAACAACTAGCGGGGGGAGGTGAGCAGTTCTTC
.	TRBJ1-4	TRBV28	14	.	CASTQVSFNEKLFF	TGTGCCAGCACCCAGGTCTCTTTTAACGAAAAACTGTTTTTT
.	TRBJ1-4	TRBV27	17	.	CASSSPGDGPTNEKLFF	TGTGCCAGCAGTTCCCCGGGGGACGGCCCAACTAATGAAAAACTGTTTTTT
.	TRBJ2-1	TRBV30	13	once	CAWSMGSYNEQFF	TGTGCCTGGAGTATGGGTTCCTACAATGAGCAGTTCTTC
.	TRBJ1-4	TRBV12-3/TRBV12-4	13	.	CASRVATNEKLFF	TGTGCCAGCAGAGTTGCAACTAATGAAAAACTGTTTTTT
.	TRBJ1-2	TRBV28	14	.	CASSLRGLNYGYTF	TGTGCCAGCAGTTTAAGGGGACTTAACTATGGCTACACCTTC
.	TRBJ2-5	TRBV2	14	.	CASSARQTQETQYF	TGTGCCAGCAGTGCGCGCCAGACCCAAGAGACCCAGTACTTC
.	TRBJ1-2	TRBV5-4	11	.	CASSLYYGYTF	TGTGCCAGCAGCCTCTACTATGGCTACACCTTC
.	TRBJ2-3	TRBV6-6	17	.	CASSRHEGVRGTDTQYF	TGTGCCAGCAGTCGTCACGAAGGGGTTCGGGGCACAGATACGCAGTATTTT
.	TRBJ1-5	TRBV2	13	once	CASRPQGDQPQHF	TGTGCCAGCAGGCCACAGGGAGATCAGCCCCAGCATTTT
.	TRBJ2-3	TRBV9	15	few	CASSVGTRVHSTQYF	TGTGCCAGCAGCGTAGGGACGAGAGTACATAGTACGCAGTATTTT
TRBD2	TRBJ2-7	TRBV5-1	16	once	CASSSTSGGLWYEQYF	TGCGCCAGCAGCTCAACTAGCGGGGGTCTCTGGTACGAGCAGTACTTC
.	TRBJ2-1	TRBV14	17	.	CASSQVTSPLNYNEQFF	TGTGCCAGCAGCCAAGTAACTAGCCCCCTAAACTACAATGAGCAGTTCTTC
.	TRBJ2-1	TRBV7-2	13	.	CASSSRTRDEQFF	TGTGCCAGCAGCTCTCGGACAAGGGATGAGCAGTTCTTC
.	TRBJ1-1	TRBV9	12	.	CASSGENTEAFF	TGTGCCAGCAGCGGTGAAAACACTGAAGCTTTCTTT
TRBD2	TRBJ2-7	TRBV10-2	15	.	CASSESREGGYEQYF	TGCGCCAGCAGTGAGTCCCGGGAGGGAGGCTACGAGCAGTACTTC
.	TRBJ2-2	TRBV5-6	15	few	CASSPSSWVTGELFF	TGTGCCAGCAGCCCCTCTAGTTGGGTCACCGGGGAGCTGTTTTTT
TRBD1	TRBJ2-7	TRBV27	21	.	CASSFLTPGTGGDYTPYEQYF	TGTGCCAGCAGTTTCTTAACCCCCGGGACAGGGGGAGACTATACTCCCTACGAGCAGTACTTC
.	TRBJ2-2	TRBV2	16	.	CASRRSAGGNTGELFF	TGTGCCAGCAGGAGATCGGCCGGGGGGAACACCGGGGAGCTGTTTTTT
TRBD1	TRBJ1-2	TRBV7-9	15	few	CASSSGQVPNYGYTF	TGTGCCAGCAGCTCGGGACAGGTCCCTAACTATGGCTACACCTTC
.	TRBJ2-1	TRBV23-1	13	once	CAFAGTLALEQFF	TGCGCCTTTGCCGGGACTCTGGCTCTGGAGCAGTTCTTC
.	TRBJ2-2	TRBV12-3/TRBV12-4	11	.	CASSFTGELFF	TGTGCCAGCAGTTTCACAGGGGAGCTGTTTTTT
TRBD1	TRBJ1-4	TRBV5-1	14	.	CASNRGQANEKLFF	TGCGCCAGTAACAGGGGGCAGGCTAATGAAAAACTGTTTTTT
.	TRBJ2-2	TRBV30	13	.	CAWSVDLTGELFF	TGTGCCTGGAGTGTAGATTTGACCGGGGAGCTGTTTTTT
.	TRBJ1-5	TRBV27	11	.	CASSRGGPQHF	TGTGCCAGCAGCCGGGGAGGGCCCCAGCATTTT
.	TRBJ2-1	TRBV28	17	.	CASTRPLGLADNNGQFF	TGTGCCAGCACCCGACCCCTGGGTCTAGCCGATAACAACGGGCAGTTCTTC
TRBD2	TRBJ2-1	TRBV6-2/TRBV6-3	16	.	CASSAGLAGGYNEQFF	TGTGCCAGCAGTGCTGGACTAGCGGGAGGCTACAATGAGCAGTTCTTC
TRBD1	TRBJ2-3	TRBV12-5	16	.	CASGTGQGTTGDTQYF	TGTGCTAGTGGTACCGGACAGGGGACCACGGGAGATACGCAGTATTTT